This T cell receptor beta chain was captured by sequencing in a study of T cell repertoires in cytomegalovirus infection. Overall study context: Use of recently identified HLA-C-restricted and well-studied HLA-B-restricted CMV epitopes was part of the study. It was the public TCR beta signatures that indicated both CMV infection and matching HLA type. Points from the study as a whole: There were HLA-C-restricted CMV-specific TCR beta clonotypes dominating the ex vivo response. There were carriers of CMV plus the relevant HLA, and cumulative public TCR beta family frequency identified them.

TCRdb ran MiXCR on the reads and lists one entry per CDR3 protein. The table includes about 830,000 distinct CDR3 sequences, 32% detected once. This clonotype occurred a few times. Antigen: not known. Germline V gene data show CDR1 as SGDLS and CDR2 as YYNGEE. Trimming removed 3 bases at V and 4 bases at J, with 14 bases between. This CDR3 region has 15 residues. The sequenced sample was cultured CD8+ T cells from PBMCs, obtained from culture after CMV antigen stimulation. The chain joins TRBV9 to TRBJ2-1; D might be TRBD2 (6 bases). The receptor was derived from a human donor in good health (CMV status not recorded). Some clones in this sample may be carry-over from other donors' samples. The CDR3 bases are TGTGCCAGCAGCGCATCTAGCGCGAGGTACAATGAGCAGTTCTTC. Translation gives CASSASSARYNEQFF.